The 9 T cell receptor beta chains presented below share a single source sample, sequenced in a study of blood T cell repertoires in COVID-19. Using immunoSEQ multiplex PCR, the repertoire was profiled, and TCRdb retains in-frame clones only, with some absent. The table includes some 100,000 clones, roughly four fifths detected once. Specimen: peripheral blood. Receptors were obtained from a man in his fifties with active or convalescent COVID-19.

The rearrangement links TRBV6-8 to TRBJ1-2; TRBD1 matches at 11 bases. Germline-derived CDR1 and CDR2 are MNHGY and SAAAGT. Losses at the gene ends were 5 bases for V and 5 bases for J; bases not matched to a gene: 7. The CDR3 length is 15 residues. Here the CDR3 DNA reads TGTGCCAGCAGTACCCGGGACAGGGGGGATTATGGCTACACCTTC. It codes for CASSTRDRGDYGYTF.

V and J are TRBV4-1 and TRBJ1-2; 8 bases line up with TRBD1. The junction had 7 bases not matched to a gene; V was cut back by 3 bases and J by 1 base. The CDR3 runs to 16 residues. Per germline, CDR1 MGHRA and CDR2 YSYEKL. The CDR3: CASSQAGTGSNYGYTF. CDR3 coding DNA: TGCGCCAGCAGCCAGGCCGGGACAGGAAGTAACTATGGCTACACCTTC.

The chain has TRBV19 and TRBJ1-1; the D gene is possibly TRBD1 (6 bases). CDR1 LNHDA and CDR2 SQIVND come from the germline V gene (reference sequence). There are 14 residues in the CDR3. V lost 10 bases, J lost 0 bases, and 15 bases lay in between. The CDR3 DNA follows: TGTGCCACTAACAGGGAGGGGATGAACACTGAAGCTTTCTTT. It specifies CATNREGMNTEAFF.

This chain links TRBV2 with TRBJ1-4, with TRBD1 as a possible D gene (6 bases). V shed 4 bases and J shed 11 bases, with 14 bases lying between them. Germline CDR1 SNHLY, CDR2 FYNNEI. The CDR3 sequence is 13 residues long. This CDR3 is CASSAEKRGKLFF. CDR3 coding DNA: TGTGCCAGCAGTGCCGAAAAGAGGGGGAAACTGTTTTTT. The whole variable domain, remainder taken from reference TRBV2 and TRBJ1-4, is EPEVTQTPSHQVTQMGQEVILRCVPISNHLYFYWYRQILGQKVEFLVSFYNNEISEKSEIFDDQFSVERPDGSNFTLKIRSTKLEDSAMYFCASSAEKRGKLFFGSGTQLSVL.

The chain links TRBV18 to TRBJ2-7; 7 bases map to TRBD1. Germline V gives CDR1 KGHSH, CDR2 LQKENI. CDR3 length: 13 residues. V was clipped by 3 bases and J by 6 bases; unmatched bases: 5. The CDR3, as DNA: TGTGCCAGCTCACCGGACAGGTCTGGCGAGCAGTACGTC. The encoded protein is CASSPDRSGEQYV.

V is TRBV14 and J is TRBJ2-3; D ambiguous. This CDR3 is built from 12 residues. V lost 1 base to trimming and J lost 4 bases, with 3 bases between them. Per the germline V gene, CDR1 is SGHDN and CDR2 is FVKESK. In DNA, the CDR3 is TGTGCCAGCAGCCAAGTCGCAGATACGCAGTATTTT. Translation: CASSQVADTQYF. Combining the CDR3 with reference TRBV14 and TRBJ2-3 gives the whole variable domain EAGVTQFPSHSVIEKGQTVTLRCDPISGHDNLYWYRRVMGKEIKFLLHFVKESKQDESGMPNNRFLAERTGGTYSTLKVQPAELEDSGVYFCASSQVADTQYFGPGTRLTVL.

The J gene is TRBJ2-3, the V gene TRBV3-1 (or the pseudogene TRBV3-2); perhaps TRBD2 as D (6 bases). The CDR3 extends over 13 amino acids. Germline V gives CDR1 LGHDT, CDR2 YNNKEL (reference sequence). The V and J ends lost 4 bases and 1 base respectively, with 6 bases between them. The chain's CDR3 is CASSRGGTDTQYF. The CDR3 region has the DNA TGTGCCAGCAGCCGGGGGGGCACAGATACGCAGTATTTT.

The rearrangement joins TRBV5-8 to TRBJ2-6; 8 bases align to TRBD1. Germline V gene sequence: CDR1 SGHTS, CDR2 YDEGEE. The CDR3 extends over 16 amino acids. J lost 4 bases, V lost 6 bases, and 9 bases had no gene match. CDR3 DNA sequence: TGTGCCAGCACCCCCAGGGGGCCTTCAGGGGCCAACGTCCTGACTTTC. Its translation: CASTPRGPSGANVLTF.

This sequence joins TRBV5-1 and TRBJ2-3, with 7 bases aligning to TRBD1. V shed 6 bases, J shed 2 bases, and the junction held 9 bases outside the gene matches. There are 15 residues in the CDR3. Germline CDR1 is SGHRS and CDR2 is YFSETQ. CDR3 nucleotides: TGCGCCAGCACCACAACAGGGGCCCTCACAGATACGCAGTATTTT. Translated, it gives CASTTTGALTDTQYF. The variable domain in full, completed from reference TRBV5-1 and TRBJ2-3, reads KAGVTQTPRYLIKTRGQQVTLSCSPISGHRSVSWYQQTPGQGLQFLFEYFSETQRNKGNFPGRFSGRQFSNSRSEMNVSTLELGDSALYLCASTTTGALTDTQYFGPGTRLTVL.